This T cell receptor (beta chain) was documented in a study of T cell repertoires in cytomegalovirus infection. This clonotype appeared a few times. Its specificity is not known. Germline V gives CDR1 LNHNV, CDR2 YYDKDF (reference sequence). With 7 bases removed from V and 5 bases from J, the gap between germline ends came to 5 bases. There are 11 residues in the CDR3. TCRdb re-called the reads through MiXCR, storing one row per CDR3 protein. The sample shows 650,000 to 900,000 distinct CDR3 sequences, 25% to 35% of them seen only once. The receptor's source is a human donor in good health (CMV status not recorded). Some clones in this sample may be carry-over from other donors' samples. This sample comprised cultured CD8+ T cells from PBMCs, obtained from culture after CMV antigen stimulation. J is TRBJ2-2 and V is TRBV15, with no clear D. The CDR3 spells CATMGTGELFF. In nucleotides, the CDR3 is TGTGCCACCATGGGGACCGGGGAGCTGTTTTTT.